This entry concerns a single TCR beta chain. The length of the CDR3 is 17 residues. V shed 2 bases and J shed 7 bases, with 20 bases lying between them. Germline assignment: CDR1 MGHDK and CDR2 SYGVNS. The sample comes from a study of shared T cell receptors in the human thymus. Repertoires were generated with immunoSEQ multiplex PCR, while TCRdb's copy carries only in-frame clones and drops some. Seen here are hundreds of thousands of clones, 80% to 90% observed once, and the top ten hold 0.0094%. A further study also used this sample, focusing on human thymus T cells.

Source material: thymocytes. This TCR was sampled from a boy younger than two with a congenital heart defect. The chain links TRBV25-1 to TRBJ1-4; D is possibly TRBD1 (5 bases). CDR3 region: CASSEIRTGERGEKLFF. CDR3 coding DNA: TGTGCCAGCAGTGAAATTAGGACGGGGGAGCGGGGTGAAAAACTGTTTTTT. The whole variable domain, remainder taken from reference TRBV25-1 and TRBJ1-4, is EADIYQTPRYLVIGTGKKITLECSQTMGHDKMYWYQQDPGMELHLIHYSYGVNSTEKGDLSSESTVSRIRTEHFPLTLESARPSHTSQYLCASSEIRTGERGEKLFFGSGTQLSVL.